This T cell receptor beta chain was documented in a study of CXCR3-negative and CXCR3-positive naive CD8 T cells. The CDR3 spans 16 residues. The authors prepared UMI-labeled TRB cDNA libraries by 5' RACE. One entry per CDR3 protein, without DNA, is what TCRdb gives after re-calling the 5' RACE reads. The data show roughly 86,000 distinct CDR3 sequences, and the top ten clones hold roughly 0.99%. This TCR derives from a human donor in good health. Some clones in this sample may be carry-over from other donors' samples. The source material was naive CXCR3- CD8+ T cells from blood. The sample's subset: CD45RO-CCR7+CD27+CD95- naive CD8+ T cells lacking CXCR3 (TNR3-). The genes are TRBV23-1 and TRBJ2-7; the D gene TCRdb calls, TRBD1, cannot be checked with no DNA. TRBV23-1 qualifies as an ORF whose function is uncertain. The CDR3 region is CASSQSGDRGRYEQYF.